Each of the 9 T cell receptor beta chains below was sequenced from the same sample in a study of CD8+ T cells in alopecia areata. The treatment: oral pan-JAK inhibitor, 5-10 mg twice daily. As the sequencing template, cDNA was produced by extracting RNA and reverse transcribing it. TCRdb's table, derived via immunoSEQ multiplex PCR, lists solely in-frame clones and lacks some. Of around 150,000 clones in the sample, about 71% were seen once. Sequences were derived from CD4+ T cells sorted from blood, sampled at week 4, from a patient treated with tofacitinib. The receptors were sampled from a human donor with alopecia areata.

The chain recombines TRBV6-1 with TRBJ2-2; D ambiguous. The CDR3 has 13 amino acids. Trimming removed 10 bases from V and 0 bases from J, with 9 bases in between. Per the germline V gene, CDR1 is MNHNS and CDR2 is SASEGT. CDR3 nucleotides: TGTGCCACTTCTTACCCGAACACCGGGGAGCTGTTTTTT. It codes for CATSYPNTGELFF.

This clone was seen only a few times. The CDR3, as DNA: TGTGCCAGCAGTTTCAGGGATTACAATGAGCAGTTCTTC. Its translation: CASSFRDYNEQFF. The chain combines TRBV25-1 with TRBJ2-1; a possible D gene is TRBD1 (5 bases). This CDR3 region has 13 residues. V was shortened by 5 bases and J by 4 bases, with 9 bases between the two germline ends. Looked up from germline, CDR1 is MGHDK and CDR2 is SYGVNS.

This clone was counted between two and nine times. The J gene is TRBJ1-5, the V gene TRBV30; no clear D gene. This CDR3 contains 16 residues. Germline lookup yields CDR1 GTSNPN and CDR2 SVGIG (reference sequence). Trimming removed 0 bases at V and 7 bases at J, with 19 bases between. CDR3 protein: CAWSVRVPGFGQPQHF. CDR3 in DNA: TGTGCCTGGAGTGTACGGGTACCCGGTTTTGGACAGCCCCAGCATTTT.

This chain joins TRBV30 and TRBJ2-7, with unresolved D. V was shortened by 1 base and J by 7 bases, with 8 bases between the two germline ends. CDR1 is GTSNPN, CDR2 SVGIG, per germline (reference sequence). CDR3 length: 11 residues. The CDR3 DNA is TGTGCCTGGAGTGATGGTCGGGAGCAGTACTTC. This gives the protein CAWSDGREQYF.

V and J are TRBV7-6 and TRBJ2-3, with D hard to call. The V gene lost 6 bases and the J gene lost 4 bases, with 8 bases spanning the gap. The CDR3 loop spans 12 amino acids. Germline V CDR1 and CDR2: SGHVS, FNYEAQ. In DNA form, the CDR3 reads TGTGCCAGCAGTTCAGGTCCAGATACGCAGTATTTT. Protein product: CASSSGPDTQYF.

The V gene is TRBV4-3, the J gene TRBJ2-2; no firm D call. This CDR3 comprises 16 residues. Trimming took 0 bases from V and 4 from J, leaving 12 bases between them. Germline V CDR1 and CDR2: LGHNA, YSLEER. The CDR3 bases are TGCGCCAGCAGCCAAGAGGTTCTAGTCGCCACCGGGGAGCTGTTTTTT. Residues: CASSQEVLVATGELFF.

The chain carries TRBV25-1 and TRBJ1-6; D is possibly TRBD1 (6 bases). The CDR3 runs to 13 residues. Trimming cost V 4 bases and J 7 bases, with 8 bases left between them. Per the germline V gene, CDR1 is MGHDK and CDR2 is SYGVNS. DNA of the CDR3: TGTGCCAGCAGTGGTCAGGGGAATTCACCCCTCCACTTT. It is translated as CASSGQGNSPLHF.

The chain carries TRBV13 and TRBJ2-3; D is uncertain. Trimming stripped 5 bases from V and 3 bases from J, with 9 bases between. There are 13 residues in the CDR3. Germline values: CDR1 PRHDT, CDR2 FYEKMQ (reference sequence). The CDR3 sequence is CASSPLETDTQYF. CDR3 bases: TGTGCCAGCAGCCCCCTGGAGACAGATACGCAGTATTTT.

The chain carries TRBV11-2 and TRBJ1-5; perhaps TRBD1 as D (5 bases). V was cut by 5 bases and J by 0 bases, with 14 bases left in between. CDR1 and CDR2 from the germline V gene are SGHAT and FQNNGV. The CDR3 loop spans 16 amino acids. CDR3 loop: CASSLPDSHSNQPQHF. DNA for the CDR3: TGTGCCAGCAGCCTCCCCGACAGCCATAGCAATCAGCCCCAGCATTTT. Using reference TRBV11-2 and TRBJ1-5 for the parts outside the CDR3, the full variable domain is EAGVAQSPRYKIIEKRQSVAFWCNPISGHATLYWYQQILGQGPKLLIQFQNNGVVDDSQLPKDRFSAERLKGVDSTLKIQPAKLEDSAVYLCASSLPDSHSNQPQHFGDGTRLSIL.